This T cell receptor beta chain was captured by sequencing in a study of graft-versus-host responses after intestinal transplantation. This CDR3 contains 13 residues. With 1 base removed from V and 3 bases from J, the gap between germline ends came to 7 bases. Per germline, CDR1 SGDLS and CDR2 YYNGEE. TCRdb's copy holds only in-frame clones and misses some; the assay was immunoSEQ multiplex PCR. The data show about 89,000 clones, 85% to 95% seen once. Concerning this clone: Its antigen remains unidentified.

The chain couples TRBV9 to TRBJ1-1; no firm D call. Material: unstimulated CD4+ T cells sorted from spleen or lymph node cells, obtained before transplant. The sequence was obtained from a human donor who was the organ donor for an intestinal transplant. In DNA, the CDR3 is TGTGCCAGCAGCGTATTTGGTGACACTGAAGCTTTCTTT. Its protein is CASSVFGDTEAFF.